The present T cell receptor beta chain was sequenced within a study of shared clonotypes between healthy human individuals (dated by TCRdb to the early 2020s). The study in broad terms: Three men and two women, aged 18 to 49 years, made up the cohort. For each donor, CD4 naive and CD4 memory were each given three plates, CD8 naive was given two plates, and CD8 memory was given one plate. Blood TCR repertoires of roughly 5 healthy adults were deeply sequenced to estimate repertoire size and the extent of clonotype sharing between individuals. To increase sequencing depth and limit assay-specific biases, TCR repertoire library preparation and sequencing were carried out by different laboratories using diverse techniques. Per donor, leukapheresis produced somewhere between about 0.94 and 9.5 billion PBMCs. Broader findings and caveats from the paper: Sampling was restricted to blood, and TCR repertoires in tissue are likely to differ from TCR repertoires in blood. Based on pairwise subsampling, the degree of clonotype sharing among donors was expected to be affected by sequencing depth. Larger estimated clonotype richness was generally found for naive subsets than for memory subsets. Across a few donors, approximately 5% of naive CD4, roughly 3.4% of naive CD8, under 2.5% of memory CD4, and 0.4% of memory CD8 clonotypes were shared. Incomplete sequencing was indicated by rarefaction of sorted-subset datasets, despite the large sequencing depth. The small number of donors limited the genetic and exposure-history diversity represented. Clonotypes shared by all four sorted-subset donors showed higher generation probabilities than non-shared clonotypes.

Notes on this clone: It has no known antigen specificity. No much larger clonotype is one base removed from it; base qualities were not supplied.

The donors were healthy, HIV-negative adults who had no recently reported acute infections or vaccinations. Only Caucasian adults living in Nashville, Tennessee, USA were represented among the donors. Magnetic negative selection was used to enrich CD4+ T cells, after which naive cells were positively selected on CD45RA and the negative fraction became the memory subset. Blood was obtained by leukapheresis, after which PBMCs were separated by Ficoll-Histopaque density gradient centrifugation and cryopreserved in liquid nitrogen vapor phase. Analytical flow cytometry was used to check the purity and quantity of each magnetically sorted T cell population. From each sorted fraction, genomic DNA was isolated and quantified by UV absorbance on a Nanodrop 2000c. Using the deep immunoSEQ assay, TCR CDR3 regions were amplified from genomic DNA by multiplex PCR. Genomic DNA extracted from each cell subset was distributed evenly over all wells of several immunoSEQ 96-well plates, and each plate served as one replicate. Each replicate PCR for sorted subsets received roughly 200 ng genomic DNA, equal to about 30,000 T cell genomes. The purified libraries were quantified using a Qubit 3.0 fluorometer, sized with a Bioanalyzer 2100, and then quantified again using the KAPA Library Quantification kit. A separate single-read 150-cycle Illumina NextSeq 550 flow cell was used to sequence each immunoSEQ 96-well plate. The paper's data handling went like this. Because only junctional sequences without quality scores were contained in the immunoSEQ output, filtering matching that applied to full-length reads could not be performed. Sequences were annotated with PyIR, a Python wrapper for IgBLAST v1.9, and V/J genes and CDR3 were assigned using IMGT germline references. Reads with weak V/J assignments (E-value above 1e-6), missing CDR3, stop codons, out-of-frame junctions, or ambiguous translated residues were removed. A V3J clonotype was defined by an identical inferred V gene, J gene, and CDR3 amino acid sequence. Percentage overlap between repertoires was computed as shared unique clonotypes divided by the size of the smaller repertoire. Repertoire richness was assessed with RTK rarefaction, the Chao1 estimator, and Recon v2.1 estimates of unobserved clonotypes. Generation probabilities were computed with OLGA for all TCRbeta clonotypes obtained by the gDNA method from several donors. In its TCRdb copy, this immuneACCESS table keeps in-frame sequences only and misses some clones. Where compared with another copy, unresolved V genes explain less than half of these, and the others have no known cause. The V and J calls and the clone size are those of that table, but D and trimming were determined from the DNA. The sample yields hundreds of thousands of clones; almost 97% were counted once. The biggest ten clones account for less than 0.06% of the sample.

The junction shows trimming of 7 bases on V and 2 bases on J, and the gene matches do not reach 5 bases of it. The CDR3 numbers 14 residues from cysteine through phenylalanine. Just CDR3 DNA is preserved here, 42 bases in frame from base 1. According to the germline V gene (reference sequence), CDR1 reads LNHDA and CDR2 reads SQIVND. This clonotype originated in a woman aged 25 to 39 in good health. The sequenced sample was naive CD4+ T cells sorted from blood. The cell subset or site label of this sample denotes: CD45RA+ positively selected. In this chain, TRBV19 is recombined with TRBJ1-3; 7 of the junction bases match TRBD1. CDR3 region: CASTAGQTGNTIYF. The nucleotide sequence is TGTGCCAGTACGGCGGGACAGACTGGAAACACCATATATTTT.